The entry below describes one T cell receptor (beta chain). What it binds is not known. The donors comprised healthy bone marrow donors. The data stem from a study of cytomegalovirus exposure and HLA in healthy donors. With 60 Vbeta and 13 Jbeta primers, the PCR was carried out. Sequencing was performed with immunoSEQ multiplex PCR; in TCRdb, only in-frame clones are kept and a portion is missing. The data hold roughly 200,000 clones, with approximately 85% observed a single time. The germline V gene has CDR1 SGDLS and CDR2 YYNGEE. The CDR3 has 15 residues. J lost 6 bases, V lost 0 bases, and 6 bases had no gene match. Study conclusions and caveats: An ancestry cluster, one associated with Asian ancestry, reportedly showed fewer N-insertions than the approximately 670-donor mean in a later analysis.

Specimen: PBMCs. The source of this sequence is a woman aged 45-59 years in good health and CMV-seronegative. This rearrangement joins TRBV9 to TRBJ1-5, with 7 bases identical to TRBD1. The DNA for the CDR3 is TGTGCCAGCAGCGTAGGGGGCAGGGACAGTCAGCCCCAGCATTTT. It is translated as CASSVGGRDSQPQHF.